Below, 5 T cell receptor beta chains from the same sample are listed, as sequenced in a study of pediatric ulcerative colitis. During colonoscopy, one to two rectal pinch biopsies were collected. Sequencing was performed with immunoSEQ multiplex PCR; in TCRdb, only in-frame clones are kept and a portion is missing. The sample holds approximately 40,000 clones; about 80% are singletons and the top ten take 0.74%. The sequenced sample was gut tissue. These receptors were obtained from a boy younger than 18 with moderate ulcerative colitis.

The rearrangement links TRBV2 to TRBJ2-7, with D possibly called TRBD1 or TRBD2 (7 bases each). This CDR3 is 13 amino acids long. Trimming left V 7 bases short and J 7 bases short, with 17 bases between. Germline V CDR1 and CDR2: SNHLY, FYNNEI. CDR3 sequence reads: CASKRDSSREQYF. The CDR3 DNA follows: TGTGCCAGCAAGCGGGACAGTTCTCGGGAGCAGTACTTC.

This clone turned up a few times. In DNA form, the CDR3 reads TGTGCCAGCAGCTTCAGACAGGGGAAGACTAATGAAAAACTGTTTTTT. It is translated as CASSFRQGKTNEKLFF. The J gene is TRBJ1-4, the V gene TRBV5-4; 8 bases are shared with TRBD1. V shed 2 bases and J 2 bases; nucleotides not matched to a gene: 5. Germline loops: CDR1 SGHNT, CDR2 YYREEE (reference sequence). The CDR3 spans 16 residues.

The V and J genes are TRBV18 and TRBJ2-7; D call uncertain. There are 15 residues in the CDR3. Germline CDR1 KGHSH, CDR2 LQKENI. The germline V and J ends were trimmed by 3 bases and 0 bases, with 12 bases remaining between them. CDR3 sequence reads: CASSPVETSSYEQYF. As DNA, the CDR3 is TGTGCCAGCTCACCCGTGGAGACTTCCTCCTACGAGCAGTACTTC.

The chain has TRBV11-2 and TRBJ2-1; D remains unclear. The CDR3 is 11 amino acids. Germline assignment: CDR1 SGHAT and CDR2 FQNNGV. Trimming cost V 1 base and J 9 bases, with 4 bases left between them. The CDR3 spells CASSLGGEQFF. The CDR3 bases are TGTGCCAGCAGCTTAGGTGGTGAGCAGTTCTTC.

The chain is built from TRBV30 and TRBJ2-4, with D tentatively TRBD2 (6 bases). The ends were cut back, 3 bases at V and 6 bases at J, with 12 bases in the middle. This CDR3 is built from 13 residues. Germline V gene data show CDR1 as GTSNPN and CDR2 as SVGIG (reference sequence). The CDR3 coding sequence is TGTGCCTGGAGCGGAGGGTCGGGAAACATTCAGTACTTC. This translates into CAWSGGSGNIQYF.